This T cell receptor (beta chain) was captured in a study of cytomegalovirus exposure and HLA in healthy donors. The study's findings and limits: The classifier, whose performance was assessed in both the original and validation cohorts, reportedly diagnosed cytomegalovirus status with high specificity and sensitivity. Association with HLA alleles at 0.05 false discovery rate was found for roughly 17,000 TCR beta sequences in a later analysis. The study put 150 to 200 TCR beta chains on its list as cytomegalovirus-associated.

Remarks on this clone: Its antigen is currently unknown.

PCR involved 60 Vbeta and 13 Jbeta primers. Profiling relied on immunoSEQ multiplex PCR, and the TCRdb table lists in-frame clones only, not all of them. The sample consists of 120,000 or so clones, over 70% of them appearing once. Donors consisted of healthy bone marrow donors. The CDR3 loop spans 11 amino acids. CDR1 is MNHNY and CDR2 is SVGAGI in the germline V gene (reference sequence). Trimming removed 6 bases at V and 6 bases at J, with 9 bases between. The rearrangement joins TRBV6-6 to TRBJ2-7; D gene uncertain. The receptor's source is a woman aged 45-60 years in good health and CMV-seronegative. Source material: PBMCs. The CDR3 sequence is CASRYESEQYF. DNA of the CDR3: TGTGCCAGCAGGTACGAGAGCGAGCAGTACTTC.